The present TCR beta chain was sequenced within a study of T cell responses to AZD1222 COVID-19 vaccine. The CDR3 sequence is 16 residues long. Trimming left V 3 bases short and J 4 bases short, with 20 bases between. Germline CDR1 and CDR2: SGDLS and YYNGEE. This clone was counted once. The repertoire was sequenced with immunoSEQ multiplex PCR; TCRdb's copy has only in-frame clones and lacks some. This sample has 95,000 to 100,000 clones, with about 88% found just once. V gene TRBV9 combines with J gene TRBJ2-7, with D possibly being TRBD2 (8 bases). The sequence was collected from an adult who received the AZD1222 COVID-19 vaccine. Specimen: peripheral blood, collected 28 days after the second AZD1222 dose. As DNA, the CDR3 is TGTGCCAGCAGCGGCCGGGACAGCGGGAGATCGTACGAGCAGTACTTC. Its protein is CASSGRDSGRSYEQYF.